This TCR beta chain was sequenced for a study of PD-1 blockade in classical Hodgkin lymphoma. Study-level information: Patients were administered nivolumab (3 mg/kg intravenously) every 2 weeks. Study-wide points: Reports described newly diagnosed patients as having lower baseline TCR diversity than healthy donors. Researchers reported that CD4+ TCR diversity, though not CD8+, rose significantly by C4D1.

The data were produced by immunoSEQ multiplex PCR, yet TCRdb's version contains in-frame clones alone and is incomplete. The sample consists of about 90,000 clones, 90% of them appearing once. Comment on this clone: Its antigen remains unknown.

Indicated time point: cycle 4 day 1 (C4D1), after 5 to 7 weeks of nivolumab. Each patient experienced a relapse that followed autologous stem cell transplantation, and brentuximab vedotin exposure varied. Germline assignment: CDR1 GTSNPN and CDR2 SVGIG (reference sequence). This CDR3 is built from 17 residues. Trimming cost V 0 bases and J 8 bases; bases outside gene matches: 16. Here the sequenced sample was peripheral blood mononuclear cells (PBMCs), taken before the fourth cycle of nivolumab. This clonotype was sampled from a human donor with classical Hodgkin lymphoma. The chain employs TRBV30 and TRBJ1-2; the match to TRBD1 covers 9 bases. Written as DNA, the CDR3 is TGTGCCTGGAGTGTATGGGGACAGGGTAGTAAGGGGAAGGGCTACACCTTC. Protein sequence: CAWSVWGQGSKGKGYTF. Using reference TRBV30 and TRBJ1-2 for the parts outside the CDR3, the full variable domain is SQTIHQWPATLVQPVGSPLSLECTVEGTSNPNLYWYRQAAGRGLQLLFYSVGIGQISSEVPQNLSASRPQDRQFILSSKKLLLSDSGFYLCAWSVWGQGSKGKGYTFGSGTRLTVV.